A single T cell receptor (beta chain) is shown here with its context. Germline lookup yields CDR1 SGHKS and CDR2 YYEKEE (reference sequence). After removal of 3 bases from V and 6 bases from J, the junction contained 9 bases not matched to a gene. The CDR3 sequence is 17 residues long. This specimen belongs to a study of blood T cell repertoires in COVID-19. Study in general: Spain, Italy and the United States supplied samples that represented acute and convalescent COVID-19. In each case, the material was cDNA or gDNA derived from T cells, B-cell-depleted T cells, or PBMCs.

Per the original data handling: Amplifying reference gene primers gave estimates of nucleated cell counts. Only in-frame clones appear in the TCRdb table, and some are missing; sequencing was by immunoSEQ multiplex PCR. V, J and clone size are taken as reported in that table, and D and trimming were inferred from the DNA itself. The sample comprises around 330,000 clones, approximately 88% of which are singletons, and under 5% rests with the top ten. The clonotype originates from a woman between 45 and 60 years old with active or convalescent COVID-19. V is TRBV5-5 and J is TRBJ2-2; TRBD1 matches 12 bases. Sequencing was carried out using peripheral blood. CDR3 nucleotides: TGTGCCAGCAGCTCCCGGGGCGGGACAGGGGGCCCCGGGGAGCTGTTTTTT. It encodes CASSSRGGTGGPGELFF.